A single sample is the source of the 6 T cell receptor beta chains below, sequenced in a study of T cell clonotyping in hematopoietic cell transplantation. Assay used: immunoSEQ multiplex PCR; TCRdb lists only in-frame clones, some missing. Of around 3,300 clones listed, around 90% are singletons. The sequencing used PBMCs, collected at the time of graft-versus-host disease after allogeneic stem cell transplant. These receptors originate from a male patient aged 55 to 69 who had an allogeneic stem cell transplant from a related donor, so the T cells may come from the graft donor. Some clones in this sample may be carry-over from other donors' samples.

This chain uses TRBV9 with TRBJ2-5, with 8 bases that match TRBD1. CDR1 SGDLS and CDR2 YYNGEE come from the germline V gene. The CDR3 extends over 14 amino acids. Unmatched junction bases numbered 5, after V lost 2 bases and J lost 5 bases. CDR3 sequence (DNA): TGTGCCAGCAGCGTCTCCAGGGGGCGTGAGACCCAGTACTTC. Its translation: CASSVSRGRETQYF.

This chain connects TRBV2 to TRBJ1-2, with D possibly TRBD1 on 5 matching bases. Trimming left V 3 bases short and J 6 bases short, with 14 bases between. Germline V gives CDR1 SNHLY, CDR2 FYNNEI. The CDR3 contains 14 residues. The CDR3 DNA reads as TGTGCCAGCAGTGAGCCAGGGAGGTCCCATGGCTACACCTTC. Protein product: CASSEPGRSHGYTF. The full variable domain, with the rest looked up from reference TRBV2 and TRBJ1-2, is EPEVTQTPSHQVTQMGQEVILRCVPISNHLYFYWYRQILGQKVEFLVSFYNNEISEKSEIFDDQFSVERPDGSNFTLKIRSTKLEDSAMYFCASSEPGRSHGYTFGSGTRLTVV.

The gene calls are TRBV11-3 and TRBJ2-3; 10 bases line up with TRBD2. Trimming took 4 bases from V and 3 from J; bases not matched to a gene: 7. The CDR3 sequence is 16 residues long. Germline CDR1 reads SGHNT; CDR2 reads YENEEA. The CDR3 region is CASSSLLAGATDTQYF. The CDR3 DNA reads as TGTGCCAGCAGCTCCCTCCTAGCGGGGGCGACAGATACGCAGTATTTT. Full variable domain (rest looked up from reference TRBV11-3 and TRBJ2-3): EAGVVQSPRYKIIEKKQPVAFWCNPISGHNTLYWYLQNLGQGPELLIRYENEEAVDDSQLPKDRFSAERLKGVDSTLKIQPAELGDSAVYLCASSSLLAGATDTQYFGPGTRLTVL.

This chain connects TRBV7-2 to TRBJ1-2; D is undetermined. Per the germline V gene, CDR1 is SGHTA and CDR2 is FQGNSA. Deletions cut 1 base from V and 8 bases from J, with 11 bases between. The CDR3 runs 13 residues. The CDR3 nucleotides read TGTGCCAGCAGCTTAGAGGAGGGAAACGGCTACACCTTC. Protein product: CASSLEEGNGYTF.

The genes are TRBV6-6 and TRBJ2-7, with 7 positions matching TRBD2. V lost 7 bases to trimming and J lost 4 bases; unmatched junction nucleotides: 7. This CDR3 contains 13 residues. Germline CDR1 and CDR2: MNHNY and SVGAGI (reference sequence). CDR3 sequence: CASTPSSGYEQYF. The CDR3 DNA reads TGTGCCAGCACCCCGTCTAGCGGATACGAGCAGTACTTC.

This clone was found a few times. This sequence joins TRBV4-3 and TRBJ1-2, with 9 positions matching TRBD1. Looked up from germline, CDR1 is LGHNA and CDR2 is YSLEER. With 3 bases clipped from V and 6 bases from J, the junction kept 2 bases outside the gene matches. The CDR3 runs 13 residues. In DNA form, the CDR3 reads TGCGCCAGCAGCCACACAGGGGGCCATGGCTACACCTTC. Protein sequence: CASSHTGGHGYTF.